The clone carrying this T cell receptor (beta chain) was picked up one time. This sample was taken from a study of blood T cell repertoires in COVID-19. Study-level information: Samples taken during acute and convalescent COVID-19 were collected in the United States, Italy and Spain.

The CDR3 is made up of 12 amino acids. Germline V CDR1 and CDR2: MNHEY, SVGAGI. V trimming: 4 bases; J trimming: 7 bases; junction bases outside the gene matches: 3. Under the authors' procedure: Researchers report that nucleated cell counts were estimated from reference gene primer amplification. The data were produced by immunoSEQ multiplex PCR, yet TCRdb's version contains in-frame clones alone and is incomplete. V, J and clone size were drawn from that table, and D and trimming were deduced from the DNA. The sample contains 100,000 to 130,000 clones, roughly 80% of which appear only once. The sequence was collected from a human donor in a cohort sampled during active COVID-19. Sample: peripheral blood. The chain employs TRBV6-5 and TRBJ1-2; 7 bases fit TRBD1. CDR3 in DNA: TGTGCCAGCAGTTCTGACAGGGTTGGCTACACCTTC. Protein sequence: CASSSDRVGYTF.